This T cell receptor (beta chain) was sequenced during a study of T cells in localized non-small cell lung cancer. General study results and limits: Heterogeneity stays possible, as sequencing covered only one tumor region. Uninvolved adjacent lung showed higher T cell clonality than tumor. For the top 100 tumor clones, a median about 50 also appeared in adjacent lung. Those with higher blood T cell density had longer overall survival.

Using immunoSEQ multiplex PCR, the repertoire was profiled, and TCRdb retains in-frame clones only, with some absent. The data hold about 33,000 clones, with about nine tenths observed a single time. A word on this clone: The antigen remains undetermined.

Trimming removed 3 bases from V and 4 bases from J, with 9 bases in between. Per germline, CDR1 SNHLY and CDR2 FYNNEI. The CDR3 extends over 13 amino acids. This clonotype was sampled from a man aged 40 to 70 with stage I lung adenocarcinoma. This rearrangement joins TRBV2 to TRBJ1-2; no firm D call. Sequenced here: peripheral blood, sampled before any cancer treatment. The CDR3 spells CASSDEVFYGYTF. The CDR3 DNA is TGTGCCAGCAGTGATGAGGTTTTCTATGGCTACACCTTC.